This TCR beta chain originates from a study of control samples from healthy donors and cancer patients. Germline values: CDR1 SGHRS, CDR2 YFSETQ. The length of the CDR3 is 14 residues. V dropped 0 bases and J dropped 1 base, with 8 bases sitting between them. Profiling relied on immunoSEQ multiplex PCR, and the TCRdb table lists in-frame clones only, not all of them. The table includes 140,000 or so clones, about nine tenths detected once. What was sequenced was blood. This clonotype was obtained from a man aged 25-45 years in good health. The chain couples TRBV5-1 to TRBJ2-7; possible D gene TRBD1, 6 bases. CDR3 amino acids: CASSLVQGSYEQYF. CDR3 nucleotides: TGCGCCAGCAGCTTGGTACAGGGATCCTACGAGCAGTACTTC.